Listed here are 29 T cell receptor beta chains from one sample, sequenced in a study of shared clonotypes between healthy human individuals. Sequenced by immunoSEQ multiplex PCR; TCRdb stores in-frame clones only, minus some. Found here are under 1,900,000 clones, about 98.5% of them singletons; the top ten hold around 0.33%. The sequencing sample was made of naive CD4+ T cells sorted from blood. Subset meaning: CD45RA+ positively selected. The source is a man aged 25 to 40 in good health.

J is TRBJ1-2 and V is TRBV11-2, with no clear D. V lost 0 bases and J lost 8, with 10 bases in between. The germline gives CDR1 SGHAT, CDR2 FQNNGV. The CDR3 loop spans 13 amino acids. The CDR3 protein is CASSLDLTRGYTF. The CDR3 DNA reads as TGTGCCAGCAGCTTAGATCTAACGCGGGGCTACACCTTC.

This chain joins TRBV2 and TRBJ2-7; D not resolved. The CDR3 covers 11 residues. Germline V CDR1 and CDR2: SNHLY, FYNNEI. V lost 3 bases to trimming and J lost 6 bases, with 6 bases between them. The CDR3 loop reads CASSDLGEQYF. For the CDR3, the DNA is TGTGCCAGCAGTGACCTGGGCGAGCAGTACTTC.

Comments on this clone: A much bigger clone sits one base away, suggesting this may be a read error. Other DNA sequences in the sample encode the same CDR3. V is TRBV5-4 and J is TRBJ2-5; D is unresolved. Germline V CDR1 and CDR2: SGHNT, YYREEE (reference sequence). This CDR3 has 11 residues. Deletions cut 0 bases from V and 3 bases from J, with 0 bases between. The chain's CDR3 is CASSLEETQYF. DNA for the CDR3: TGTGCCAGCAGCTTGGAAGAGACCCAGTACTTC.

The J gene is TRBJ1-4, the V gene TRBV28; D is possibly TRBD1 (5 bases). The CDR3 has 16 amino acids. Per the germline V gene, CDR1 is MDHEN and CDR2 is SYDVKM. Between the trimmed V and J ends, which lost 3 bases and 0 bases, there was a span of 11 bases. The CDR3 sequence: CASSFSLQATNEKLFF. Here the CDR3 DNA reads TGTGCCAGCAGTTTTAGCCTACAGGCAACTAATGAAAAACTGTTTTTT.

The chain carries TRBV7-8 and TRBJ2-5, with a possible D match to TRBD2 (5 bases). CDR3 size: 12 residues. The germline V gene has CDR1 SGHVS and CDR2 FQNEAQ. V dropped 2 bases and J dropped 4 bases, with 5 bases sitting between them. CDR3 residues: CASSLSGETQYF. For the CDR3, the DNA is TGTGCCAGCAGCTTAAGCGGAGAGACCCAGTACTTC. Full variable domain (outside the CDR3, taken from reference TRBV7-8 and TRBJ2-5): GAGVSQSPRYKVAKRGQDVALRCDPISGHVSLFWYQQALGQGPEFLTYFQNEAQLDKSGLPSDRFFAERPEGSVSTLKIQRTQQEDSAVYLCASSLSGETQYFGPGTRLLVL.

This clone is a singleton in its sample. This chain joins TRBV27 and TRBJ2-2; 7 bases are shared with TRBD1. Germline assignment: CDR1 MNHEY and CDR2 SMNVEV (reference sequence). The CDR3 has 17 residues. The ends lost 5 bases at V and 7 bases at J; junction bases unmatched: 16. DNA for the CDR3: TGTGCCAGCAGTCCACACATCGACAGGGAAGGTAGCGGGGAGCTGTTTTTT. Protein: CASSPHIDREGSGELFF.

The chain employs TRBV9 and TRBJ1-3; no definite D call. Germline V gene lookup returns CDR1 SGDLS and CDR2 YYNGEE. V was cut by 4 bases and J by 0 bases, with 17 bases left in between. This CDR3 comprises 17 residues. In DNA, the CDR3 is TGTGCCAGCAGCTCAAAGACCGCCAAGAGCTCTGGAAACACCATATATTTT. Translating gives CASSSKTAKSSGNTIYF.

The J gene is TRBJ2-7, the V gene TRBV6-5; 8 bases match TRBD2. This CDR3 region has 16 residues. After removal of 1 base from V and 5 bases from J, the junction contained 10 bases not matched to a gene. CDR1 and CDR2 (germline): MNHEY, SVGAGI. CDR3 in amino acids: CASSYFASGSFNEQYF. CDR3 DNA: TGTGCCAGCAGTTACTTCGCCAGCGGGAGTTTCAACGAGCAGTACTTC.

The CDR3 protein is CASSFRLVATDTQYF. For the CDR3, the DNA is TGTGCCAGCAGCTTCCGCCTAGTTGCCACAGATACGCAGTATTTT. The chain employs TRBV11-2 and TRBJ2-3; D not resolved. In germline, CDR1 is SGHAT, CDR2 FQNNGV. Trimming shortened V by 3 bases and J by 2 bases, and 12 bases separated the two germline ends. This CDR3 contains 15 residues.

The V gene is TRBV6-5, the J gene TRBJ1-4; no definite D call. Germline V lookup: CDR1 MNHEY, CDR2 SVGAGI. The CDR3 is 15 residues long. Trimming pared 0 bases from V and 5 bases from J, leaving 10 bases between. The CDR3 DNA is TGTGCCAGCAGTTACTCGGCAGCCAAAAATGAAAAACTGTTTTTT. This sequence encodes CASSYSAAKNEKLFF.

This chain joins TRBV9 and TRBJ2-5; no reliable D call. Trimming took off 0 bases at V and 4 bases at J, with 13 bases between the two ends. The CDR3 sequence is 15 residues long. Per germline, CDR1 SGDLS and CDR2 YYNGEE. The CDR3 region has the DNA TGTGCCAGCAGCGTAGGAGGCATGAGCTTAGAGACCCAGTACTTC. Its protein is CASSVGGMSLETQYF. Drawing the rest from reference TRBV9 and TRBJ2-5, the complete variable domain is DSGVTQTPKHLITATGQRVTLRCSPRSGDLSVYWYQQSLDQGLQFLIQYYNGEERAKGNILERFSAQQFPDLHSELNLSSLELGDSALYFCASSVGGMSLETQYFGPGTRLLVL.

The gene calls are TRBV30 and TRBJ2-2, with 9 bases lining up with TRBD2. The V gene's germline CDR1 is GTSNPN and CDR2 SVGIG (reference sequence). CDR3 length: 18 residues. With 0 bases clipped from V and 6 bases from J, the junction kept 14 bases outside the gene matches. The CDR3 sequence is CAWSVRVGTSLIPGELFF. The CDR3 nucleotides are TGTGCCTGGAGTGTACGGGTCGGGACTAGCCTGATCCCCGGGGAGCTGTTTTTT.

This chain uses TRBV7-9 with TRBJ2-5; 9 nucleotides match TRBD1. Germline CDR1 reads SEHNR; CDR2 reads FQNEAQ (reference sequence). This CDR3 is built from 15 residues. The V and J ends lost 3 bases and 5 bases, in that order; junction bases with no gene match: 7. In nucleotides, the CDR3 is TGTGCCAGCAGCTTGGGACAGGGCATTGATGAGACCCAGTACTTC. It encodes CASSLGQGIDETQYF.

This clone was seen only once. DNA of the CDR3: TGCGCCAGCAGCAGGACACCCGAAGAGACCGGGGAGCTGTTTTTT. Translated, it gives CASSRTPEETGELFF. This chain joins TRBV5-1 and TRBJ2-2, with a weak D call TRBD1 (5 bases). The V and J ends lost 4 bases and 5 bases respectively, with 15 bases between them. This CDR3 is 15 amino acids long. The V gene's germline CDR1 is SGHRS and CDR2 YFSETQ. Variable domain in full (rest from reference TRBV5-1 and TRBJ2-2): KAGVTQTPRYLIKTRGQQVTLSCSPISGHRSVSWYQQTPGQGLQFLFEYFSETQRNKGNFPGRFSGRQFSNSRSEMNVSTLELGDSALYLCASSRTPEETGELFFGEGSRLTVL.

The chain combines TRBV5-1 with TRBJ2-7; weak D call: TRBD1 (5 bases). Germline assignment: CDR1 SGHRS and CDR2 YFSETQ. V was clipped by 4 bases and J by 4 bases, with 15 bases between them. This CDR3 comprises 14 residues. CDR3: CASSPGQALYEQYF. The CDR3 bases are TGCGCCAGCAGCCCTGGACAAGCACTATACGAGCAGTACTTC. The complete variable domain, with remaining parts taken from reference TRBV5-1 and TRBJ2-7, reads KAGVTQTPRYLIKTRGQQVTLSCSPISGHRSVSWYQQTPGQGLQFLFEYFSETQRNKGNFPGRFSGRQFSNSRSEMNVSTLELGDSALYLCASSPGQALYEQYFGPGTRLTVT.

The chain couples TRBV18 to TRBJ2-2; unclear D gene. Trimming shortened V by 1 base and J by 2 bases, and 8 bases separated the two germline ends. Germline V gene data show CDR1 as KGHSH and CDR2 as LQKENI. The length of the CDR3 is 15 residues. CDR3 nucleotides: TGTGCCAGCTCACCACAGGGAATTAACACCGGGGAGCTGTTTTTT. Encoded protein: CASSPQGINTGELFF.

The chain recombines TRBV4-2 with TRBJ2-3, with 8 nucleotides matching TRBD2. V dropped 5 bases and J dropped 0; count of bases not matched to a gene: 19. Germline lookup yields CDR1 LGHNA and CDR2 YNFKEQ. This CDR3 is 20 amino acids long. This chain's CDR3 is CASSFIVGSGALGSTDTQYF. CDR3 DNA sequence: TGTGCCAGCAGCTTCATAGTTGGTAGCGGGGCTCTAGGGAGCACAGATACGCAGTATTTT.

This chain links TRBV20-1 with TRBJ2-5; D uncertain. Germline V CDR1 and CDR2: DFQATT, SNEGSKA (reference sequence). The CDR3 covers 8 residues. The CDR3 DNA reads TGCAGGAGCCCTCCCCAGTACTTC. Its translation is CRSPPQYF.

CDR3 sequence reads: CASSLGVFGGSSTDTQYF. The CDR3 DNA is TGTGCCAGCAGCTTAGGGGTCTTTGGCGGTTCTAGCACAGATACGCAGTATTTT. V and J are TRBV7-6 and TRBJ2-3, with D hard to call. From germline, CDR1 is SGHVS and CDR2 FNYEAQ. V dropped 1 base and J dropped 0 bases, with 17 bases sitting between them. The CDR3 consists of 18 residues.

The genes are TRBV29-1 and TRBJ1-5; D not certain. The CDR3 is 13 amino acids. V lost 4 bases and J lost 5, with 12 bases in between. CDR1 is SQVTM and CDR2 is ANQGSEA in the germline V gene. The CDR3 DNA reads as TGCAGCGTTGCCCAGGCCGATGATCAGCCCCAGCATTTT. Amino acid sequence: CSVAQADDQPQHF.

The rearrangement uses TRBV10-2 and TRBJ2-1, with no clear D. The CDR3 length is 13 residues. V lost 7 bases, J lost 5 bases, and 12 bases lay in between. The V gene's germline CDR1 is WSHSY and CDR2 SAAADI. DNA for the CDR3: TGCGCCAGCACGGCTGTTACGAACAATGAGCAGTTCTTC. The encoded protein is CASTAVTNNEQFF.

J is TRBJ1-5 and V is TRBV19; D is possibly TRBD1 (5 bases). This CDR3 has 13 residues. V gave up 5 bases and J gave up 5 bases, with 10 bases separating them. CDR1 is LNHDA, CDR2 SQIVND, per germline (reference sequence). CDR3 protein: CASSPQGYQPQHF. CDR3 DNA sequence: TGTGCCAGTAGTCCCCAGGGCTATCAGCCCCAGCATTTT.

This clone was recorded only once. This sequence joins TRBV5-1 and TRBJ2-7; D is unresolved. V was trimmed by 2 bases and J by 0 bases, leaving 12 bases between them. The CDR3 length is 15 residues. Per germline, CDR1 SGHRS and CDR2 YFSETQ. CDR3 in amino acids: CASSLDGPHSYEQYF. CDR3 bases: TGCGCCAGCAGCTTAGACGGACCGCACTCCTACGAGCAGTACTTC.

This chain uses TRBV29-1 with TRBJ1-1; D call uncertain. The V end was cut by 4 bases, the J end by 10 bases, with 16 bases between. Germline-derived CDR1 and CDR2 are SQVTM and ANQGSEA. The CDR3 is 12 residues long. The DNA of the CDR3 is TGCAGCGTTGTGGGCCGGCGGCAGTCAGCTTTCTTT. The encoded protein is CSVVGRRQSAFF.

The chain is built from TRBV5-1 and TRBJ1-1; D is undetermined. This CDR3 has 12 residues. Germline V gene lookup returns CDR1 SGHRS and CDR2 YFSETQ. The V gene lost 5 bases and the J gene lost 7 bases, with 12 bases spanning the gap. In DNA form, the CDR3 reads TGCGCCAGCAGACTGGACCCTTTTGAAGCTTTCTTT. It is translated as CASRLDPFEAFF.

This chain connects TRBV7-6 to TRBJ1-5; TRBD1 might be the D (6 bases). This CDR3 spans 16 amino acids. Germline V CDR1 and CDR2: SGHVS, FNYEAQ. Between the trimmed V and J ends, which lost 5 bases and 3 bases, there was a span of 17 bases. The CDR3 DNA reads as TGTGCCAGCAGCCCGGGGTTAGGGGGGGTCAATCAGCCCCAGCATTTT. This codes for CASSPGLGGVNQPQHF.

V gene TRBV10-3 combines with J gene TRBJ2-1; D possibly matches TRBD1 or TRBD2 (5 bases each). The germline V and J ends were trimmed by 5 bases and 4 bases, with 15 bases remaining between them. The CDR3 is 15 residues long. Germline CDR1 and CDR2: ENHRY and SYGVKD. The CDR3 coding sequence is TGTGCCATCAGTAACTCGGGACGGACGTACAATGAGCAGTTCTTC. This sequence encodes CAISNSGRTYNEQFF.

J is TRBJ2-2 and V is TRBV11-2; D gene ambiguous. V shed 1 base and J shed 0 bases, with 6 bases lying between them. The CDR3 consists of 15 residues. The germline gives CDR1 SGHAT, CDR2 FQNNGV. The CDR3 is CASSLGRSNTGELFF. The CDR3 bases are TGTGCCAGCAGCTTAGGCCGATCGAACACCGGGGAGCTGTTTTTT.

J is TRBJ2-7 and V is TRBV29-1; maybe TRBD1 (5 bases). In germline, CDR1 is SQVTM, CDR2 ANQGSEA. The V and J ends lost 7 bases and 5 bases respectively, with 15 bases between them. The CDR3 has 12 amino acids. CDR3 bases: TGCAGCGGACAGCATGGGTCCCACGAGCAGTACTTC. Its translation is CSGQHGSHEQYF.